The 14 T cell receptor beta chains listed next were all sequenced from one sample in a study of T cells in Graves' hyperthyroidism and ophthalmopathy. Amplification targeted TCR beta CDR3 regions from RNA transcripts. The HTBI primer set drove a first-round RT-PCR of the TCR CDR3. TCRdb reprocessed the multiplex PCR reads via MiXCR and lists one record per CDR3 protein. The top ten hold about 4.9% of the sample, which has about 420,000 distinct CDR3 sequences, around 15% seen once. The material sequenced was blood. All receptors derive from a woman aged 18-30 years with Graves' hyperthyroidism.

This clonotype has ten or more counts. CDR3 nucleotide sequence: TGCAGTGCTAGGCGTCCACAGGGACAGGAGGGTGGAGATACGCAGTATTTT. Translation: CSARRPQGQEGGDTQYF. The rearrangement links TRBV20-1 to TRBJ2-3; 8 bases are a match to TRBD1. CDR1 and CDR2 (germline): DFQATT, SNEGSKA (reference sequence). The CDR3 spans 17 residues. J lost 5 bases, V lost 3 bases, and 16 bases had no gene match.

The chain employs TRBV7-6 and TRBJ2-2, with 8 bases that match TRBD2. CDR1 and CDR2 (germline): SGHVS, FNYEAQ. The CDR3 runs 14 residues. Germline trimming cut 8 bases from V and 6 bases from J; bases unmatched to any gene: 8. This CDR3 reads CASGREGIAGELFF. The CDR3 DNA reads TGTGCCAGCGGCCGGGAGGGGATTGCCGGGGAGCTGTTTTTT.

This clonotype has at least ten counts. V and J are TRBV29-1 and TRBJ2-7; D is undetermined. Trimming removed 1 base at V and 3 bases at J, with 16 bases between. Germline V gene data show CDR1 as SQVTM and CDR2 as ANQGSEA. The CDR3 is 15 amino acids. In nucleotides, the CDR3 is TGCAGCGTTGAAGCTCCGTGGCAGGCCGGCTACGAGCAGTACTTC. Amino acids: CSVEAPWQAGYEQYF.

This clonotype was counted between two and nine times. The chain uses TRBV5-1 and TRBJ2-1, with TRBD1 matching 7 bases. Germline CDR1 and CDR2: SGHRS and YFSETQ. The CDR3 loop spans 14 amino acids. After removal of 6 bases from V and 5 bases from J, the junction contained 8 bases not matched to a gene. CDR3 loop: CASTKDRRNNEQFF. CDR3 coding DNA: TGCGCCAGCACCAAGGACAGGCGTAACAATGAGCAGTTCTTC.

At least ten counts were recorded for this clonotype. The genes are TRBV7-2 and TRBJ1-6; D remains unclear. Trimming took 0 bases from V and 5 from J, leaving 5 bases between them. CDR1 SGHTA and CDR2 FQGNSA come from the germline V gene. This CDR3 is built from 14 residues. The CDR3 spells CASSLAANNSPLHF. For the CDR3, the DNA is TGTGCCAGCAGCTTAGCTGCGAATAATTCACCCCTCCACTTT.

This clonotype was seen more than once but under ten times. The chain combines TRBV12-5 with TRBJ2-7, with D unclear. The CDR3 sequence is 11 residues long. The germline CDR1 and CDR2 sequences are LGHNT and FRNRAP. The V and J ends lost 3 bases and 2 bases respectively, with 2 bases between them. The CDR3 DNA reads TGTGCTAGTGGTTTTCCCTACGAGCAGTACTTC. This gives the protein CASGFPYEQYF.

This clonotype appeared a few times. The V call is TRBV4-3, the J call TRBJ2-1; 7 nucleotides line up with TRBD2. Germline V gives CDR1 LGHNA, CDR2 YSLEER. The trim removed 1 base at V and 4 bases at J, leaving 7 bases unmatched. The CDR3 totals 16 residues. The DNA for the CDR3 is TGCGCCAGCAGCCAAGGGGCTAGCGGTTTATACAATGAGCAGTTCTTC. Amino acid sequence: CASSQGASGLYNEQFF.

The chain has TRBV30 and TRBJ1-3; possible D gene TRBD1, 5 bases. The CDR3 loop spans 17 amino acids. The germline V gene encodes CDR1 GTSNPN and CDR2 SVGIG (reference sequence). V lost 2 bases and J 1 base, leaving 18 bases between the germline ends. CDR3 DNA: TGTGCCTGGAGTATAACTTACAGGTCTAGGTCTGGAAACACCATATATTTT. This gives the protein CAWSITYRSRSGNTIYF. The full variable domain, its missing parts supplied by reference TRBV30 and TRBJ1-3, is SQTIHQWPATLVQPVGSPLSLECTVEGTSNPNLYWYRQAAGRGLQLLFYSVGIGQISSEVPQNLSASRPQDRQFILSSKKLLLSDSGFYLCAWSITYRSRSGNTIYFGEGSWLTVV.

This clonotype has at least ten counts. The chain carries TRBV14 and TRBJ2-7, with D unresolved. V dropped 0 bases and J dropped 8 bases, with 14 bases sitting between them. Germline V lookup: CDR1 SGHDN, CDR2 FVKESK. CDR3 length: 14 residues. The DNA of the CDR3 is TGTGCCAGCAGCCAAGAGCCCAAGACCCGGCAGCAGTACTTC. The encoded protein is CASSQEPKTRQQYF.

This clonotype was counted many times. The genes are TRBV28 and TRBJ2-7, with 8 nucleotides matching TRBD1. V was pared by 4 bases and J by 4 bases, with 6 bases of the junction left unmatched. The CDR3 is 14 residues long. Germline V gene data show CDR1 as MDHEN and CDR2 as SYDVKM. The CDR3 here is CASSYRQGWYEQYF. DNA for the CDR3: TGTGCCAGCAGTTATCGACAGGGGTGGTACGAGCAGTACTTC.

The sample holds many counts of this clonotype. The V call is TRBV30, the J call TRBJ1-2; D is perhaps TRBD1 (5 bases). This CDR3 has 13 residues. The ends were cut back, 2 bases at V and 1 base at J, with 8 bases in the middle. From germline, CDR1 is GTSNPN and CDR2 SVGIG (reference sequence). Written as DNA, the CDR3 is TGTGCCTGGAGTAAGGGGCTTAACTATGGCTACACCTTC. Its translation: CAWSKGLNYGYTF.

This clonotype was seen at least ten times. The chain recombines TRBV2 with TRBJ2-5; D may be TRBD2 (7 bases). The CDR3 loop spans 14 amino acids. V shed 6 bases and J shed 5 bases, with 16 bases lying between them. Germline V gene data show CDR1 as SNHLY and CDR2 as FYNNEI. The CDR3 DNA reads TGTGCCAGCAGGAGGGGGAGGGCCGCGGAGACCCAGTACTTC. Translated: CASRRGRAAETQYF.

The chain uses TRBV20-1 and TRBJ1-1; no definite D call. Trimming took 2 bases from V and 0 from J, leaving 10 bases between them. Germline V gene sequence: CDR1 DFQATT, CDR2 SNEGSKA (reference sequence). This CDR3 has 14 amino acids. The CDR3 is CSARPDGVNTEAFF. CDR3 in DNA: TGCAGTGCTAGACCCGACGGGGTGAACACTGAAGCTTTCTTT.

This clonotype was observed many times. CDR3 bases: TGCGCCAGCAGCCTACAGGGGACTAGCAGGTACAATGAGCAGTTCTTC. It encodes CASSLQGTSRYNEQFF. The chain combines TRBV5-1 with TRBJ2-1, with 9 bases lining up with TRBD2. V lost 4 bases and J lost 4; bases outside the gene matches: 9. The CDR3 has 16 amino acids. Germline CDR1 and CDR2: SGHRS and YFSETQ.